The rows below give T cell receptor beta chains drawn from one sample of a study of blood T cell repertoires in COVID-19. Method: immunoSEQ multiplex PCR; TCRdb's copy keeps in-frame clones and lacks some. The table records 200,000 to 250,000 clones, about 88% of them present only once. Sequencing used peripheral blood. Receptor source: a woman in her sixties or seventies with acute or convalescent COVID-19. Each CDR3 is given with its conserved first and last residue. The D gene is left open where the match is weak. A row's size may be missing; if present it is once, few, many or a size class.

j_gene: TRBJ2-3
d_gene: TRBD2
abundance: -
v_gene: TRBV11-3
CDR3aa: CASSPGGRLSTDTQYF
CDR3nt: TGTGCCAGCAGCCCGGGGGGGAGGCTCAGCACAGATACGCAGTATTTT

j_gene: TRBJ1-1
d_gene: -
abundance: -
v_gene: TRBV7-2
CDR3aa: CASSLAPGRNTEAFF
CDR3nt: TGTGCCAGCAGCTTAGCCCCAGGTCGGAACACTGAAGCTTTCTTT

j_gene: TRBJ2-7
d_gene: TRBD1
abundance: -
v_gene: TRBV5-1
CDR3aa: CASSPRQGIYEQYF
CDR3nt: TGCGCCAGCAGCCCCCGACAGGGTATTTACGAGCAGTACTTC

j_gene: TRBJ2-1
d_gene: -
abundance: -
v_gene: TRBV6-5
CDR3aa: CASSRTDEQFF
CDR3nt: TGTGCCAGCAGTAGAACGGATGAGCAGTTCTTC

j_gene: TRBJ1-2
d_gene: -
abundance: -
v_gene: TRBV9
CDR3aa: CASSPTGRFEGYTF
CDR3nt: TGTGCCAGCAGCCCCACGGGGAGATTCGAAGGCTACACCTTC

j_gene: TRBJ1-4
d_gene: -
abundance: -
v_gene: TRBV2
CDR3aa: CASSGSATGVEKLFF
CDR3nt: TGTGCCAGCAGTGGTAGCGCGACAGGAGTTGAAAAACTGTTTTTT

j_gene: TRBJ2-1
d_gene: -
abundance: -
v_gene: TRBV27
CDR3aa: CASSQLLTQVNEQFF
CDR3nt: TGTGCCAGCAGTCAACTTCTTACCCAGGTCAATGAGCAGTTCTTC

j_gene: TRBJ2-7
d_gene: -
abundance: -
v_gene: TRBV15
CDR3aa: CATSRDQGTYEQYF
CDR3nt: TGTGCCACCAGCAGAGATCAGGGAACTTACGAGCAGTACTTC

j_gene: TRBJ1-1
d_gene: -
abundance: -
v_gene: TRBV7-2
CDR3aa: CASSSSGELNTEAFF
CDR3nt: TGTGCCAGCAGCTCGTCCGGGGAGTTGAACACTGAAGCTTTCTTT

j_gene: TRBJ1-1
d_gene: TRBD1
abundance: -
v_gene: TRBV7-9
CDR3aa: CASSPQGAIITEAFF
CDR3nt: TGTGCCAGCAGCCCTCAGGGGGCGATCATCACTGAAGCTTTCTTT

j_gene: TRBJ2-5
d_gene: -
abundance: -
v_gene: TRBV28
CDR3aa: CVFREQETQYF
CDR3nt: TGTGTGTTCCGGGAACAAGAGACCCAGTACTTC

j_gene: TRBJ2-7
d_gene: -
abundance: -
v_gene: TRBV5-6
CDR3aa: CASSPLRGGRESYEQYF
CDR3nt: TGTGCCAGCAGCCCCCTAAGGGGGGGGAGGGAATCCTACGAGCAGTACTTC

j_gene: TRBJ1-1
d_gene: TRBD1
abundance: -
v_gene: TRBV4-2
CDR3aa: CASSLDGQGNTEAFF
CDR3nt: TGTGCCAGCAGCCTTGACGGACAGGGGAACACTGAAGCTTTCTTT

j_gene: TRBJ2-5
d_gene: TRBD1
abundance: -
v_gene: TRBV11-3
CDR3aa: CASSQGTGDLETQYF
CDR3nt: TGTGCCAGCAGCCAAGGGACAGGGGATCTGGAGACCCAGTACTTC

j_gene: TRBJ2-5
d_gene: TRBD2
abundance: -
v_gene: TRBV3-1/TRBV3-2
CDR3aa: CASSQGLAGGQETQYF
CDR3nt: TGTGCCAGCAGCCAAGGACTAGCGGGGGGGCAAGAGACCCAGTACTTC

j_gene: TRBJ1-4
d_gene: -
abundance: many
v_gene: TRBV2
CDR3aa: CASSRQTTTNEKLFF
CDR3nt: TGTGCCAGCAGTCGACAAACCACAACTAATGAAAAACTGTTTTTT

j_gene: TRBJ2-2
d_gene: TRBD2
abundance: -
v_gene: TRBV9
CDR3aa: CASSGGRGVANTGELFF
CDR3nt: TGTGCCAGCAGCGGAGGTCGGGGGGTTGCGAACACCGGGGAGCTGTTTTTT

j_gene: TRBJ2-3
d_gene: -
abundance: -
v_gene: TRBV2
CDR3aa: CASRRDISTDTQYF
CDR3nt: TGTGCCAGCAGGAGGGACATCAGCACAGATACGCAGTATTTT

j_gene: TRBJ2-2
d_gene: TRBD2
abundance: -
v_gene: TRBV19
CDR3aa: CASSWTSDAGELFF
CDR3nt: TGTGCCAGTAGTTGGACTAGCGATGCCGGGGAGCTGTTTTTT

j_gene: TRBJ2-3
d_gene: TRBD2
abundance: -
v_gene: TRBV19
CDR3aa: CASSSGRAAADTQYF
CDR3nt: TGTGCCAGTAGTAGCGGGAGAGCCGCCGCAGATACGCAGTATTTT

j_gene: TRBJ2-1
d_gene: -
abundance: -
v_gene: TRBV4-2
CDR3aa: CASSQDFRGNEQFF
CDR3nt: TGTGCCAGCAGCCAAGATTTTAGGGGCAATGAGCAGTTCTTC

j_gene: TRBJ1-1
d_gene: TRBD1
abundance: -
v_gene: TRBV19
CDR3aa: CASSIRDSFMNTEAFF
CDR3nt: TGTGCCAGTAGTATAAGGGACAGTTTTATGAACACTGAAGCTTTCTTT

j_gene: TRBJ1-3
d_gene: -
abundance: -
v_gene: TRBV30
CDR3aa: CAWSNWGPGNTIYF
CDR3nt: TGTGCCTGGAGCAATTGGGGCCCTGGAAACACCATATATTTT

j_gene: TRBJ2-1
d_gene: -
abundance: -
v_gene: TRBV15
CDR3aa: CATSERRDLFF
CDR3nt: TGTGCCACCAGCGAGAGGAGGGACCTGTTCTTC

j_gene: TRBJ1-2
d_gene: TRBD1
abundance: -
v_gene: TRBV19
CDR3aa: CASSRDRQGADYYGYTF
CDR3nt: TGTGCCAGTAGTAGAGATAGACAGGGGGCGGACTACTATGGCTACACCTTC

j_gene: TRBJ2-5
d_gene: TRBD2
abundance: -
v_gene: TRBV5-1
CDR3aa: CASSLDSGGPLQETQYF
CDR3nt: TGCGCCAGCAGCTTGGATAGCGGGGGGCCCCTTCAGGAGACCCAGTACTTC

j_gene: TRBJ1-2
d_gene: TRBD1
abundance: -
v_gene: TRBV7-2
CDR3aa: CASSPTGGNYGYTF
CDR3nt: TGTGCCAGCAGCCCAACAGGGGGCAACTATGGCTACACCTTC

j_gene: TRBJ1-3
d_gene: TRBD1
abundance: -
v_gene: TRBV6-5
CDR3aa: CASTSTGGFGNTIYF
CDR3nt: TGTGCCAGCACCTCGACAGGGGGCTTTGGAAACACCATATATTTT

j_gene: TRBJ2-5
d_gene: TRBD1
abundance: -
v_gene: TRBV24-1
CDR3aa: CATSDPGTGGETQYF
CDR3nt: TGTGCCACCAGTGATCCTGGGACAGGCGGGGAGACCCAGTACTTC

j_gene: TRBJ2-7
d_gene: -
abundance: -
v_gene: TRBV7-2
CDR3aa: CASSPERAYEQYF
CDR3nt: TGTGCCAGCAGCCCGGAGCGGGCCTACGAGCAGTACTTC

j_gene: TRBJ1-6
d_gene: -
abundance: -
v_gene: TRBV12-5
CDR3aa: CASGLGDISNSPLHF
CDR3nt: TGTGCTAGTGGTTTGGGGGACATTAGTAATTCACCCCTCCACTTT

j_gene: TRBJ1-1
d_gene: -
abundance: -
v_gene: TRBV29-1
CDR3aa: CSVEDTGRSTEAFF
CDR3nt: TGCAGCGTTGAAGATACAGGGCGGAGCACTGAAGCTTTCTTT

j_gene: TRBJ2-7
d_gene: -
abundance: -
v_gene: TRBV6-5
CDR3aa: CASRDYSYEQYF
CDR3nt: TGTGCCAGCAGGGACTACTCCTACGAGCAGTACTTC

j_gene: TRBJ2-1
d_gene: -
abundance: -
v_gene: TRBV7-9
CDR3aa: CASSTTPYTYNEQFF
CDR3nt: TGTGCCAGCAGCACAACACCGTACACCTACAATGAGCAGTTCTTC

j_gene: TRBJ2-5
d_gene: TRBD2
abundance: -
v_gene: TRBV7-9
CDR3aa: CASSSPSGEKQETQYF
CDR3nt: TGTGCCAGCAGCTCGCCTAGCGGGGAAAAACAAGAGACCCAGTACTTC

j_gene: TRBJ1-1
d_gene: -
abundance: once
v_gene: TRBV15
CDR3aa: CATSRGGVYTEAFF
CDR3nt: TGTGCCACCAGCAGAGGGGGGGTTTACACTGAAGCTTTCTTT

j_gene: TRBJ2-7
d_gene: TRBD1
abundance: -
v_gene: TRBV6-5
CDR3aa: CASSNPRHRGYEQYF
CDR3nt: TGTGCCAGCAGTAACCCTCGACACAGGGGCTACGAGCAGTACTTC

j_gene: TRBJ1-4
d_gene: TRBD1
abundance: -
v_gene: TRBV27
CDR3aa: CASRPGTGVEKLFF
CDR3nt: TGTGCCAGCAGACCCGGGACAGGGGTCGAAAAACTGTTTTTT

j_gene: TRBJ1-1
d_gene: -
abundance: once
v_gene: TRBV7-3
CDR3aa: CASSLYSTGAMNTEAFF
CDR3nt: TGTGCCAGCAGCCTTTATTCGACAGGAGCCATGAACACTGAAGCTTTCTTT

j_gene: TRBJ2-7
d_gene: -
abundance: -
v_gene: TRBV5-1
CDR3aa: CASSVVRGGGYEQYF
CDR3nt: TGCGCCAGCAGCGTGGTCAGGGGCGGTGGGTACGAGCAGTACTTC

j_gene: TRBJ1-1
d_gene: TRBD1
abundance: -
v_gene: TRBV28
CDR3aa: CASSSYDREATEAFF
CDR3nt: TGTGCCAGCAGTTCCTATGACAGGGAAGCCACTGAAGCTTTCTTT

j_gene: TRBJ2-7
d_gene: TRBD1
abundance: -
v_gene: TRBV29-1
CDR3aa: CSVERQGGYEQYF
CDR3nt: TGCAGCGTTGAGAGACAGGGCGGGTACGAGCAGTACTTC

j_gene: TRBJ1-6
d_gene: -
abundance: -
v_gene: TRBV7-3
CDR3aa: CASSLTGLGANSPLHF
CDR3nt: TGTGCCAGCAGCTTAACGGGCCTAGGGGCAAATTCACCCCTCCACTTT

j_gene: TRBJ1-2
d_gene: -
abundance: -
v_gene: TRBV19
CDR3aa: CASRVTGNWGYGYTF
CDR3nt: TGTGCCAGTAGGGTTACAGGGAACTGGGGCTATGGCTACACCTTC

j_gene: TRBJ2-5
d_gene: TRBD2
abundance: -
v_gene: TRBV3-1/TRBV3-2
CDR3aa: CASSQLAGAPQETQYF
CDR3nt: TGTGCCAGCAGCCAATTAGCGGGAGCCCCTCAAGAGACCCAGTACTTC

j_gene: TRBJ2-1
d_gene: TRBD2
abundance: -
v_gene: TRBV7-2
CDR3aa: CASSSRTSGRYYNEQFF
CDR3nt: TGTGCCAGCAGCAGCAGGACTAGCGGGAGATACTACAATGAGCAGTTCTTC

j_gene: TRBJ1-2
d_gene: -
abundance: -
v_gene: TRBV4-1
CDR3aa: CASSQETKVWTAGYTF
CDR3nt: TGCGCCAGCAGCCAAGAAACGAAGGTGTGGACTGCTGGCTACACCTTC

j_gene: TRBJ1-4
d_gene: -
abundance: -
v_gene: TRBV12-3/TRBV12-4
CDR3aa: CASSRDRNEKLFF
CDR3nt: TGTGCCAGCAGTCGCGACAGGAATGAAAAACTGTTTTTT

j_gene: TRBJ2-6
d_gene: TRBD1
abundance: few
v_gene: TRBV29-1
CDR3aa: CSVGQGSTGANVLTF
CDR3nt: TGCAGCGTTGGACAGGGGAGCACCGGGGCCAACGTCCTGACTTTC

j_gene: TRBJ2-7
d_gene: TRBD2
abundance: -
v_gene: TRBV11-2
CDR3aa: CASSGPSGSRSYEQYF
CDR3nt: TGTGCCAGCAGCGGGCCTAGCGGGAGTAGGTCCTACGAGCAGTACTTC